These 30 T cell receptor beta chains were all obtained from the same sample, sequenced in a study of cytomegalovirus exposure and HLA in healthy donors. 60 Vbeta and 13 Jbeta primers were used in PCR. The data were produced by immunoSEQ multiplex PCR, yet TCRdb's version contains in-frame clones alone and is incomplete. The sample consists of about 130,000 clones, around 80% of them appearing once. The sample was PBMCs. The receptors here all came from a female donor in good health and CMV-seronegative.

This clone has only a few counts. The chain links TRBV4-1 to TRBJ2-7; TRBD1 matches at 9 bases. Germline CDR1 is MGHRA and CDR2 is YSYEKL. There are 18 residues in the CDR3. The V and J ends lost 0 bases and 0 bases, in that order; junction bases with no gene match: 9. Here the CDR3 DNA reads TGCGCCAGCAGCCAAGAGGGAGCCGACAGGGGGAGCTCCTACGAGCAGTACTTC. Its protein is CASSQEGADRGSSYEQYF.

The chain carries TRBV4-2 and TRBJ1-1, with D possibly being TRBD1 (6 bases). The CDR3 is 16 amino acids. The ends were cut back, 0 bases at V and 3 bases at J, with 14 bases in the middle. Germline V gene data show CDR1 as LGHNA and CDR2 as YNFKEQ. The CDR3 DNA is TGTGCCAGCAGCCAAGACCCAGGGGAGGGGGACACTGAAGCTTTCTTT. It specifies CASSQDPGEGDTEAFF.

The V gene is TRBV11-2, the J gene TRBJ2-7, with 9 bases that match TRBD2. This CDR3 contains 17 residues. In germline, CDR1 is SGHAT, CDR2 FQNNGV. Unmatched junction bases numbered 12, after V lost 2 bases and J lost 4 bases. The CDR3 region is CASSLQRGGGAGYEQYF. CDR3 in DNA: TGTGCCAGCAGCTTACAACGGGGCGGGGGGGCAGGGTACGAGCAGTACTTC. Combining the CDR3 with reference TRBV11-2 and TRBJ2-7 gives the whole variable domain EAGVAQSPRYKIIEKRQSVAFWCNPISGHATLYWYQQILGQGPKLLIQFQNNGVVDDSQLPKDRFSAERLKGVDSTLKIQPAKLEDSAVYLCASSLQRGGGAGYEQYFGPGTRLTVT.

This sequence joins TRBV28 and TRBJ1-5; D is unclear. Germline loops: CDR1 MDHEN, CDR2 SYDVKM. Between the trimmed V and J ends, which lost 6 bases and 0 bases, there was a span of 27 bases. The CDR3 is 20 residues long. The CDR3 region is CASSPHLPGSVRYSNQPQHF. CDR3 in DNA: TGTGCCAGCAGCCCCCATTTGCCCGGGTCCGTGAGATATAGCAATCAGCCCCAGCATTTT.

This CDR3 reads CASSTQTAVWQPQHF. As DNA, the CDR3 is TGTGCCAGCAGTACCCAGACAGCTGTTTGGCAGCCCCAGCATTTT. The chain recombines TRBV28 with TRBJ1-5; a weak D match, TRBD1 (5 bases). The CDR3 runs to 15 residues. Germline values: CDR1 MDHEN, CDR2 SYDVKM. The ends were cut back, 5 bases at V and 7 bases at J, with 18 bases in the middle.

The CDR3 is CASRRAAERLGYGYTF. The CDR3 DNA is TGTGCCAGTAGACGGGCAGCCGAGCGGTTGGGCTATGGCTACACCTTC. The chain links TRBV19 to TRBJ1-2; D not resolved. V was shortened by 6 bases and J by 4 bases, with 21 bases between the two germline ends. This CDR3 comprises 16 residues. Per the germline V gene, CDR1 is LNHDA and CDR2 is SQIVND (reference sequence).

CDR3 in amino acids: CASSLWTGGSSPLHF. CDR3 DNA: TGTGCCAGCAGTCTATGGACAGGGGGAAGTTCACCCCTCCACTTT. This rearrangement joins TRBV27 to TRBJ1-6, with 10 bases matching TRBD1. V lost 5 bases to trimming and J lost 9 bases; unmatched junction nucleotides: 7. CDR3 size: 15 residues. Germline V lookup: CDR1 MNHEY, CDR2 SMNVEV (reference sequence).

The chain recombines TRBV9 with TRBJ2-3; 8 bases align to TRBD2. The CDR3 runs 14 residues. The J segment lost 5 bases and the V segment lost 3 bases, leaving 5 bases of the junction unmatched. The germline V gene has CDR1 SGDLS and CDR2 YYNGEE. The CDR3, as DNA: TGTGCCAGCAGCGGGGGACGGGGGGGAGATACGCAGTATTTT. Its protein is CASSGGRGGDTQYF.

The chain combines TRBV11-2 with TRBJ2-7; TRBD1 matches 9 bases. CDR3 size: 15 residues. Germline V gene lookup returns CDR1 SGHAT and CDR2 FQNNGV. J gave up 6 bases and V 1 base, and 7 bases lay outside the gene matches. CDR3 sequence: CASSLGGTGFSEQYF. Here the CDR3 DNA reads TGTGCCAGCAGCTTAGGCGGGACAGGGTTCTCCGAGCAGTACTTC. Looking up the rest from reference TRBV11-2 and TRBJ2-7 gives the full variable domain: EAGVAQSPRYKIIEKRQSVAFWCNPISGHATLYWYQQILGQGPKLLIQFQNNGVVDDSQLPKDRFSAERLKGVDSTLKIQPAKLEDSAVYLCASSLGGTGFSEQYFGPGTRLTVT.

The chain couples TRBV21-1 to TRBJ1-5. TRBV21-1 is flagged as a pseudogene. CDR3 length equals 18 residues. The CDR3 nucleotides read TGTGCCAGCAGCAAACGGGTCTGCGATCCCGATAGCAATCAGCCCCAGCATTTT. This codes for CASSKRVCDPDSNQPQHF.

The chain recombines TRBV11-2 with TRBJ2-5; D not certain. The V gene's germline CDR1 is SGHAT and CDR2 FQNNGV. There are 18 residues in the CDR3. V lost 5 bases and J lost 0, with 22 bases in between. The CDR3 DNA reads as TGTGCCAGCAGCCCTTCGACTCCCATTTTGTCTTACCAAGAGACCCAGTACTTC. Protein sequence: CASSPSTPILSYQETQYF.

CDR3 nucleotides: TGCGCCAGCAGTGAGTATCCGGAGATAAACTATGGCTACACCTTC. It translates to CASSEYPEINYGYTF. This chain links TRBV10-2 with TRBJ1-2; unclear D gene. V was clipped by 1 base and J by 2 bases, with 11 bases between them. The CDR3 is 15 amino acids. From germline, CDR1 is WSHSY and CDR2 SAAADI.

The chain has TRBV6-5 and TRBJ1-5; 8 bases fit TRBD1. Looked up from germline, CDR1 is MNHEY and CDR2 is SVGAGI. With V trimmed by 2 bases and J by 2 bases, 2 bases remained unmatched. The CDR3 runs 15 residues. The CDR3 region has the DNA TGTGCCAGCAGTTACGGACAGGGAGGCAATCAGCCCCAGCATTTT. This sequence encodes CASSYGQGGNQPQHF.

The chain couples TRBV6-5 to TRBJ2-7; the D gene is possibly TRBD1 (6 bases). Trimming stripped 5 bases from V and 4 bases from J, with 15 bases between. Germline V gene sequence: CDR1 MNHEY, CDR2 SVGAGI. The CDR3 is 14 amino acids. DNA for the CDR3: TGTGCCAGCAGTCCGACCTGGACAGCTTACGAGCAGTACTTC. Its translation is CASSPTWTAYEQYF.

This CDR3 is CASTGGTGGADEQYF. The CDR3 nucleotides read TGTGCCAGCACCGGGGGGACAGGGGGCGCGGACGAGCAGTACTTC. The V gene is TRBV2, the J gene TRBJ2-7; 12 bases line up with TRBD1. The ends lost 7 bases at V and 5 bases at J; junction bases unmatched: 9. CDR1 is SNHLY and CDR2 is FYNNEI in the germline V gene. This CDR3 is built from 15 residues.

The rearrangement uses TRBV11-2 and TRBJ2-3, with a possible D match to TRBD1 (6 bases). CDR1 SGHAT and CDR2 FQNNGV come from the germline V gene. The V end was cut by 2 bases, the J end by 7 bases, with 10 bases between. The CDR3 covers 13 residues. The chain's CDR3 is CASSLTGLNTQYF. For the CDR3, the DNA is TGTGCCAGCAGCTTAACAGGGTTGAATACGCAGTATTTT.

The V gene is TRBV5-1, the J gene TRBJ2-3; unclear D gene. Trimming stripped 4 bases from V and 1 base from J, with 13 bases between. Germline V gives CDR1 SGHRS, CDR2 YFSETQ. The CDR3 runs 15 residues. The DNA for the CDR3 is TGCGCCAGCAGCCAGAGACCCCGGGGCACAGATACGCAGTATTTT. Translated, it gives CASSQRPRGTDTQYF.

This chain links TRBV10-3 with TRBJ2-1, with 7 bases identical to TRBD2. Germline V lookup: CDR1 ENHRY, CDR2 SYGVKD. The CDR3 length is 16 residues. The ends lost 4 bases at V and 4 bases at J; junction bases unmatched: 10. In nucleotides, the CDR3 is TGTGCCATCAGTGCTTCCGGGCGGGAGTCGTACAATGAGCAGTTCTTC. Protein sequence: CAISASGRESYNEQFF.

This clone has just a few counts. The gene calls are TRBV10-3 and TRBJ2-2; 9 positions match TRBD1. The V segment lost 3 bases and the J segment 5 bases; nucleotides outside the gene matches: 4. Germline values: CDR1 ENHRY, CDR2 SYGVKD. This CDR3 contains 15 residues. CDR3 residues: CAISDWDRETGELFF. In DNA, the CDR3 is TGTGCCATCAGTGATTGGGACAGGGAAACCGGGGAGCTGTTTTTT.

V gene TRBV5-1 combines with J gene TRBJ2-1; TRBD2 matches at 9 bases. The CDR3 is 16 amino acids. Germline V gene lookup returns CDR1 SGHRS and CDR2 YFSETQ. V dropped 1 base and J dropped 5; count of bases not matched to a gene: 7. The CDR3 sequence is CASSLRVAGVHNEQFF. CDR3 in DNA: TGCGCCAGCAGCTTGAGAGTAGCGGGAGTACACAATGAGCAGTTCTTC. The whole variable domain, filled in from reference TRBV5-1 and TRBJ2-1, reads KAGVTQTPRYLIKTRGQQVTLSCSPISGHRSVSWYQQTPGQGLQFLFEYFSETQRNKGNFPGRFSGRQFSNSRSEMNVSTLELGDSALYLCASSLRVAGVHNEQFFGPGTRLTVL.

As DNA, the CDR3 is TGTGCCAGCTCATCAACAGCAATCTTGGGCTATGGCTACACCTTC. Translation: CASSSTAILGYGYTF. This chain joins TRBV18 and TRBJ1-2; D not resolved. The CDR3 runs to 15 residues. Looked up from germline, CDR1 is KGHSH and CDR2 is LQKENI. Trimming removed 5 bases from V and 4 bases from J, with 17 bases in between.

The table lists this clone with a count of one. CDR3 nucleotide sequence: TGTGCCAGCAGCCAGACTAGCGGAAGAACCGGGGAGCTGTTTTTT. Encoded protein: CASSQTSGRTGELFF. This chain connects TRBV5-4 to TRBJ2-2; 9 bases map to TRBD2. Per germline, CDR1 SGHNT and CDR2 YYREEE (reference sequence). Trimming took 4 bases from V and 5 from J; bases not matched to a gene: 6. CDR3 size: 15 residues.

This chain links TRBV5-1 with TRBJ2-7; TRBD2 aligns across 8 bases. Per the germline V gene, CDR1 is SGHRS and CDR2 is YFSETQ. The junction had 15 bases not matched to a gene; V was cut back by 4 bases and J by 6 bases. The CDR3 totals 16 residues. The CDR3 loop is CASSPPGTSIRREQYF. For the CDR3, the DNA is TGCGCCAGCAGCCCCCCCGGGACTAGTATCCGCCGCGAGCAGTACTTC.

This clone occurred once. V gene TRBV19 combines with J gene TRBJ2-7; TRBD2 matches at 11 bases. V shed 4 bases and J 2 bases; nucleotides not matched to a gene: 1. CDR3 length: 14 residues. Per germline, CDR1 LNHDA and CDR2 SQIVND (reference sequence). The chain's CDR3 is CASSKGLAAYEQYF. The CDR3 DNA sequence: TGTGCCAGTAGTAAGGGACTAGCGGCCTACGAGCAGTACTTC.

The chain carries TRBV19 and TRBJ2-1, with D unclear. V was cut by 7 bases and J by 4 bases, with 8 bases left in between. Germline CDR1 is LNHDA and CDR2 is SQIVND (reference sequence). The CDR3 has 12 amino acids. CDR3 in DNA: TGTGCCAGTATAAGCGCATACAATGAGCAGTTCTTC. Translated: CASISAYNEQFF.

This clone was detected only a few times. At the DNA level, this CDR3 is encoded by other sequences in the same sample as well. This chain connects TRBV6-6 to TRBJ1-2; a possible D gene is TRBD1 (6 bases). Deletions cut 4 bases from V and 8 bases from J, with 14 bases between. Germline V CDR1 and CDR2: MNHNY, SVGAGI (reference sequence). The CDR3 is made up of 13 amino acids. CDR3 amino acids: CASSFDRLQGYTF. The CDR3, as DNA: TGTGCCAGCAGTTTCGACAGGCTTCAGGGCTACACCTTC.

The CDR3 spells CASRWGFSYEQYF. The CDR3 region has the DNA TGTGCCAGCAGGTGGGGCTTCTCCTACGAGCAGTACTTC. The chain links TRBV5-6 to TRBJ2-7; the D gene is possibly TRBD1 (5 bases). CDR3 length: 13 residues. Per germline, CDR1 SGHDT and CDR2 YYEEEE. V was cut by 5 bases and J by 0 bases, with 9 bases left in between. Combining the CDR3 with reference TRBV5-6 and TRBJ2-7 gives the whole variable domain DAGVTQSPTHLIKTRGQQVTLRCSPKSGHDTVSWYQQALGQGPQFIFQYYEEEERQRGNFPDRFSGHQFPNYSSELNVNALLLGDSALYLCASRWGFSYEQYFGPGTRLTVT.

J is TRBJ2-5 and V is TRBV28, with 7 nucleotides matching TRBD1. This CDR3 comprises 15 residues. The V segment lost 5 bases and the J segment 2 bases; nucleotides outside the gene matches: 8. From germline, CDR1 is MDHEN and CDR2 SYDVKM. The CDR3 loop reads CASSPPLTGQETQYF. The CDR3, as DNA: TGTGCCAGCAGTCCTCCGTTGACAGGGCAAGAGACCCAGTACTTC.

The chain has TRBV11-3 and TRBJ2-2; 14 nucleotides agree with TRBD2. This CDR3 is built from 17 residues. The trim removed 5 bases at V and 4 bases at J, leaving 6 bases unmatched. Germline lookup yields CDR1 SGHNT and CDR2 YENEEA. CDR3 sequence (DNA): TGTGCCAGCAGCGGCGAGACTAGCGGGAGGGGCACCGGGGAGCTGTTTTTT. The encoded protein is CASSGETSGRGTGELFF.

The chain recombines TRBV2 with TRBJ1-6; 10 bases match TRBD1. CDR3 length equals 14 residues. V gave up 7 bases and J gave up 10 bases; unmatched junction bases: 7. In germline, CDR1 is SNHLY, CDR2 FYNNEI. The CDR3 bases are TGTGCCAGCAAATCCGGGACAGGGGCCTCACCCCTCCACTTT. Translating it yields CASKSGTGASPLHF.